There are many counts of the clone carrying this T cell receptor (beta chain). Its antigen is not known. The source of the sample is a study of T cells in Graves' hyperthyroidism and ophthalmopathy. Findings and caveats of the study: Blood also contained most expanded thyroid clonotypes above 0.001.

Amplification yielded TCR beta CDR3 regions, with RNA transcripts as the source. The TCR CDR3 was amplified in a first-round RT-PCR using the HTBI primer set. TCRdb reprocessed the multiplex PCR reads via MiXCR and lists one record per CDR3 protein. The data show around 340,000 distinct CDR3 sequences, approximately 16% seen once. V lost 4 bases to trimming and J lost 2 bases, with 20 bases between them. The germline CDR1 and CDR2 sequences are SGHVS and FQNEAQ. CDR3 length equals 17 residues. The sequencing input was blood. J is TRBJ2-5 and V is TRBV7-8; D gene uncertain. This TCR came from a man aged 25-45 years with Graves' hyperthyroidism. The CDR3 DNA is TGTGCCAGCAGCTCTTTAGGCAGGCAGTCCCGACAAGAGACCCAGTACTTC. Translated, it gives CASSSLGRQSRQETQYF.